This entry is about one T cell receptor beta chain. This entry comes from a study of neoadjuvant anti-PD-1 for oral cavity cancer. The CDR3 is made up of 16 amino acids. V dropped 5 bases and J dropped 0; count of bases not matched to a gene: 4. Germline V gene sequence: CDR1 SGHAT, CDR2 FQNNGV. Method: immunoSEQ multiplex PCR; TCRdb's copy keeps in-frame clones and lacks some. The sample includes roughly 13,000 clones, roughly two thirds of them seen just once. This receptor was identified in a person between 40 and 85 years old with oral cavity squamous cell carcinoma. This material consisted of PBMCs, taken before nivolumab (anti-PD-1) treatment. The chain recombines TRBV11-2 with TRBJ2-2; the match to TRBD1 covers 9 bases. CDR3 bases: TGTGCCAGCAGCCGGACAGGGGACCCGAACACCGGGGAGCTGTTTTTT. Its protein is CASSRTGDPNTGELFF.